This T cell receptor (beta chain) was captured in a study of regulatory T cells in long-lasting Graves disease. Study findings and constraints: Persistent Graves' patients showed reduced TCR diversity versus newly diagnosed patients.

Time point denoted: newly diagnosed GD, antithyroid drugs for less than 3 months. RNA isolated from PBMCs was used to make the TCR library. Sequencing libraries for TCR beta were prepared with iRepertoire HTBI primers and Arm-PCR of CDR3 regions. MiXCR was run by TCRdb on the multiplex PCR reads, yielding one entry per CDR3 protein. The table lists approximately 480,000 distinct CDR3 sequences, roughly 15% of them singletons. Deletions cut 4 bases from V and 3 bases from J, with 10 bases between. Germline CDR1 reads GTSNPN; CDR2 reads SVGIG (reference sequence). The CDR3 runs 12 residues. This clonotype was picked up many times. The antigen is undetermined. These data are also associated with another study on T cells in Graves' hyperthyroidism and ophthalmopathy. From that second work: The hyperthyroidism patients had all been newly diagnosed, and their disease duration was under 2 months. Their ages ranged from 18 to 65 years. With the HTBI primer set, the TCR CDR3 went through a first round of RT-PCR.

The sequences come from peripheral blood mononuclear cells (PBMCs), collected at new diagnosis, from a patient treated with antithyroid drugs. V and J are TRBV30 and TRBJ2-7, with D tentatively TRBD1 or TRBD2 (5 bases each). The clonotype was recovered from a man in his forties with Graves disease. The CDR3: CAWTHGGYEQYF. DNA for the CDR3: TGTGCCTGGACTCATGGGGGCTACGAGCAGTACTTC.